These T cell receptor beta chains were read from a single sample in a study of T cell responses to AZD1222 COVID-19 vaccine. Clones were sequenced by immunoSEQ multiplex PCR, and TCRdb holds only the in-frame ones, with some missing. The sample lists under 150,000 clones; about 79% were seen once. Here the sequenced sample was peripheral blood, taken 28 days after the second AZD1222 dose. These receptors were taken from an adult who received the AZD1222 COVID-19 vaccine. CDR3s include the opening cysteine and the closing phenylalanine or tryptophan. Each record gives: clone size, J gene, V gene, D gene, CDR3 DNA, CDR3 protein. D genes are given only for firm matches. Some rows have no size entry. The others give once, few or many, or a class for an expanded clone.

>-|TRBJ1-6|TRBV5-5|-
TGTGCCAGCAGCTTGGAGGGGAGTGGAAGATCGAATAATTCACCCCTCCACTTT
CASSLEGSGRSNNSPLHF
>once|TRBJ2-5|TRBV15|TRBD1
TGTGCCACCAGCAGAGATGTACGACAGGGAACAGAGACCCAGTACTTC
CATSRDVRQGTETQYF
>-|TRBJ2-2|TRBV11-2|TRBD1
TGTGCCAGCAGCCGGGACAGGGCGGCCGGGGAGCTGTTTTTT
CASSRDRAAGELFF
>-|TRBJ2-5|TRBV18|TRBD2
TGTGCCAGCTCACCAATACCGACTAGCGGGGGGTCATTACAAGAGACCCAGTACTTC
CASSPIPTSGGSLQETQYF
>-|TRBJ1-3|TRBV28|-
TGTGCCAGCAGAAAACAGGGATCCGGAAACACCATATATTTT
CASRKQGSGNTIYF
>-|TRBJ1-6|TRBV5-4|-
TGTGCCAGCAGCTTGAGAACCCCCCAGGGTTCACCCCTCCACTTT
CASSLRTPQGSPLHF
>-|TRBJ1-4|TRBV18|TRBD1
TGTGCCAGCTCACTTTTTCCGGGACAGGGAAGAGAAAAACTGTTTTTT
CASSLFPGQGREKLFF
>once|TRBJ1-1|TRBV4-3|-
TGCGCCAGCAGTCTTGTGGAGTCCGGCGCTGAAGCTTTCTTT
CASSLVESGAEAFF
>-|TRBJ2-3|TRBV10-1|TRBD2
TGCGCCAGCAGCCGACTAGCGGGGGTCGCGGCCGATACGCAGTATTTT
CASSRLAGVAADTQYF
>few|TRBJ2-1|TRBV27|-
TGTGCCAGCAGTCCCGAGCGGGCAGTTTCCTACAATGAGCAGTTCTTC
CASSPERAVSYNEQFF
>-|TRBJ2-7|TRBV30|TRBD1
TGTGCCTGGAGTGGTGACAGGGCGAGATACGAGCAGTACTTC
CAWSGDRARYEQYF
>-|TRBJ2-1|TRBV3-1/TRBV3-2|-
TGTGCCAGCAGCCCCGGACTGTTCTCCTACAATGAGCAGTTCTTC
CASSPGLFSYNEQFF
>-|TRBJ1-6|TRBV6-2/TRBV6-3|-
TGTGCCAGCAGCCTAGGGCATCGGTCCTATAATTCACCCCTCCACTTT
CASSLGHRSYNSPLHF
>-|TRBJ1-2|TRBV5-1|-
TGCGCCAGCAGCCCGGGGGAGGGCTGGCTGGGCTACACCTTC
CASSPGEGWLGYTF
>-|TRBJ1-2|TRBV5-3|-
TGTGCCAGAAGCTTGTGGGGGCTCTGTGGTGGCTACACCTTC
CARSLWGLCGGYTF
>-|TRBJ1-6|TRBV27|-
TGTGCCAGCAGGGCTCTAGCCTCCTATAATTCACCCCTCCACTTT
CASRALASYNSPLHF
>-|TRBJ2-1|TRBV4-3|-
TGCGCCAGCAGCCAAGAGCCGGGGGCCTCCTACAATGAGCAGTTCTTC
CASSQEPGASYNEQFF
>-|TRBJ1-6|TRBV6-5|-
TGTGCCATTACATGGGGCAAGGAGAATTCACCCCTCCACTTT
CAITWGKENSPLHF
>-|TRBJ1-5|TRBV4-3|-
TGCGCCAGCAGCCAAGATAGCCATCAGCCCCAGCATTTT
CASSQDSHQPQHF
>-|TRBJ1-5|TRBV10-1|-
TGCGCCAGCAGTGCGACAGGACGAAATCAGCCCCAGCATTTT
CASSATGRNQPQHF
>-|TRBJ1-2|TRBV11-2|-
TGTGCCAGCAGCTTTTTACGACGGGACAACTATGGCTACACCTTC
CASSFLRRDNYGYTF
>-|TRBJ1-1|TRBV12-3/TRBV12-4|-
TGTGCCAGCAGTTTTAACACTGAAGCTTTCTTT
CASSFNTEAFF
>-|TRBJ1-1|TRBV15|-
TGTGCCACCAGCAGAGATCTGTTAGGAGGGCGGTTAAACACTGAAGCTTTCTTT
CATSRDLLGGRLNTEAFF
>-|TRBJ2-7|TRBV6-6|TRBD2
TGTGCCAGCAGGGCAAGCGGGACTAGCGGTACCTACGAGCAGTACTTC
CASRASGTSGTYEQYF
>-|TRBJ1-2|TRBV5-1|-
TGCGCCAGCAGTTTCTTCTCAGACTATGGCTACACCTTC
CASSFFSDYGYTF
>-|TRBJ1-5|TRBV28|-
TGTGCCAGCAGTTTTGAGTTGGGTAATCAGCCCCAGCATTTT
CASSFELGNQPQHF
>-|TRBJ1-3|TRBV7-6|-
TGTGCCAGCAGCTTAGAGCAGGTGTCTCCTCTCAACTCTGGAAACACCATATATTTT
CASSLEQVSPLNSGNTIYF
>-|TRBJ2-3|TRBV10-3|-
TGTGCCATCTCCGGTGGGGCCGGGGGTGATACGCAGTATTTT
CAISGGAGGDTQYF
>-|TRBJ2-2|TRBV5-1|TRBD2
TGCGCCAGCAGCTTGGGGCTAGCGGCCACCGGGGAGCTGTTTTTT
CASSLGLAATGELFF